Below, 20 T cell receptor beta chains from the same sample are listed, as sequenced in a study of response to subunit inactivated influenza vaccine. A single record per CDR3 protein comes from TCRdb applying MiXCR to the RT-PCR reads. The sample has 400,000 to 550,000 distinct CDR3 sequences; less than 30% are singletons. The source was CD4+ T cells sorted from PBMCs, collected approximately 5 days after vaccination. Receptor source: a man aged 45-65 years who received an inactivated influenza vaccine.

The chain employs TRBV7-6 and TRBJ2-2; 9 bases agree with TRBD2. The CDR3 totals 16 residues. Germline V gives CDR1 SGHVS, CDR2 FNYEAQ. V was pared by 5 bases and J by 4 bases, with 8 bases of the junction left unmatched. The CDR3 DNA sequence: TGTGCCAGCAGCCGTGTAGCGGGAGAACCCACCGGGGAGCTGTTTTTT. Residues: CASSRVAGEPTGELFF.

This clonotype was found a few times. CDR3 DNA sequence: TGTGCCAGCAGCCTCGGGACAGGGGGACCACAAGAGACCCAGTACTTC. It translates to CASSLGTGGPQETQYF. The chain carries TRBV4-2 and TRBJ2-5; 11 bases match TRBD1. CDR1 LGHNA and CDR2 YNFKEQ come from the germline V gene. V trimming: 4 bases; J trimming: 2 bases; junction bases outside the gene matches: 6. The CDR3 totals 16 residues.

The CDR3, as DNA: TGTGCCACCAGCAGGCCCATTACGAACTTTGGGAAAAACATTCAGTACTTC. Amino acids: CATSRPITNFGKNIQYF. The chain combines TRBV15 with TRBJ2-4, with D uncertain. The germline V gene has CDR1 LNHNV and CDR2 YYDKDF (reference sequence). This CDR3 has 17 residues. V was shortened by 3 bases and J by 4 bases, with 19 bases between the two germline ends. Full variable domain (remainder filled in from reference TRBV15 and TRBJ2-4): DAMVIQNPRYQVTQFGKPVTLSCSQTLNHNVMYWYQQKSSQAPKLLFHYYDKDFNNEADTPDNFQSRRPNTSFCFLDIRSPGLGDTAMYLCATSRPITNFGKNIQYFGAGTRLSVL.

The chain employs TRBV7-2 and TRBJ1-1, with D maybe TRBD1 (5 bases). V was shortened by 0 bases and J by 4 bases, with 9 bases between the two germline ends. This CDR3 is built from 14 residues. The germline V gene has CDR1 SGHTA and CDR2 FQGNSA. The CDR3 is CASSLAGLFTEAFF. DNA for the CDR3: TGTGCCAGCAGCTTAGCGGGGCTATTCACTGAAGCTTTCTTT.

The V gene is TRBV9, the J gene TRBJ2-3; 8 bases are a match to TRBD1. Losses at the gene ends were 1 base for V and 4 bases for J; bases not matched to a gene: 2. CDR1 is SGDLS and CDR2 is YYNGEE in the germline V gene. This CDR3 has 14 residues. CDR3 region: CASSVQGASDTQYF. The CDR3 bases are TGTGCCAGCAGCGTACAGGGGGCCTCAGATACGCAGTATTTT.

The chain joins TRBV20-1 to TRBJ2-7; no firm D call. Germline-derived CDR1 and CDR2 are DFQATT and SNEGSKA (reference sequence). Trimming took 1 base from V and 3 from J, leaving 7 bases between them. The CDR3 length is 12 residues. For the CDR3, the DNA is TGCAGTGCTAGAGCCTTCAGCTACGAGCAGTACTTC. Protein sequence: CSARAFSYEQYF.

This clonotype was seen only a few times. The V and J genes are TRBV20-1 and TRBJ2-3; possibly TRBD2 for D (5 bases). Trimming cost V 3 bases and J 4 bases, with 11 bases left between them. The CDR3 covers 13 residues. Looked up from germline, CDR1 is DFQATT and CDR2 is SNEGSKA (reference sequence). The CDR3 coding sequence is TGCAGTGCTAGTTGGGAGTCGGCAGATACGCAGTATTTT. Amino acids: CSASWESADTQYF.

The chain is built from TRBV9 and TRBJ2-1; 9 nucleotides agree with TRBD1. V dropped 0 bases and J dropped 3; count of bases not matched to a gene: 4. This CDR3 comprises 16 residues. Germline values: CDR1 SGDLS, CDR2 YYNGEE. In DNA form, the CDR3 reads TGTGCCAGCAGCGTAGACCCGGGACAGGGCTACAATGAGCAGTTCTTC. Its translation: CASSVDPGQGYNEQFF.

The V gene is TRBV5-1, the J gene TRBJ2-7; no clear D. CDR3 length: 17 residues. Germline loops: CDR1 SGHRS, CDR2 YFSETQ. Trimming cost V 3 bases and J 5 bases, with 24 bases left between them. The CDR3 region is CASSSYPLTLSSHEQYF. CDR3 sequence (DNA): TGCGCCAGCAGCTCCTACCCTTTGACACTGAGCAGCCACGAGCAGTACTTC. The full variable domain, completed using reference TRBV5-1 and TRBJ2-7, is KAGVTQTPRYLIKTRGQQVTLSCSPISGHRSVSWYQQTPGQGLQFLFEYFSETQRNKGNFPGRFSGRQFSNSRSEMNVSTLELGDSALYLCASSSYPLTLSSHEQYFGPGTRLTVT.

A word on this clonotype: At one end, the junction sequence differs from germline, possibly due to a read error. The rearrangement links TRBV4-3 to TRBJ2-7, with D perhaps being TRBD1 or TRBD2 (5 bases each). The germline V gene has CDR1 LGHNA and CDR2 YSLEER. CDR3 size: 13 residues. As DNA, the CDR3 is TGCGCCAGCAGCCAAGACACCGGGACCGGGATTCTCTTC. It translates to CASSQDTGTGILF.

V is TRBV2 and J is TRBJ1-5; D possibly corresponds to TRBD1 (6 bases). Germline CDR1 SNHLY, CDR2 FYNNEI. The CDR3 has 11 amino acids. With 6 bases removed from V and 12 bases from J, the gap between germline ends came to 12 bases. In DNA form, the CDR3 reads TGTGCCAGCAGCCGCGACAGGTTCCAGCATTTT. Its protein product is CASSRDRFQHF.

This chain uses TRBV2 with TRBJ2-1; D is tentatively TRBD1 or TRBD2 (7 bases each). Germline loops: CDR1 SNHLY, CDR2 FYNNEI. This CDR3 region has 12 residues. Trimming cost V 10 bases and J 5 bases, with 12 bases left between them. The CDR3 sequence is CATGGGHNEQFF. CDR3 bases: TGTGCCACAGGGGGGGGGCACAATGAGCAGTTCTTC.

This rearrangement joins TRBV5-1 to TRBJ2-5; D remains ambiguous. The CDR3 consists of 15 residues. The V end was cut by 0 bases, the J end by 2 bases, with 11 bases between. Germline values: CDR1 SGHRS, CDR2 YFSETQ. The CDR3 loop is CASSLGSRPQETQYF. Here the CDR3 DNA reads TGCGCCAGCAGCTTGGGCTCGCGGCCACAAGAGACCCAGTACTTC.

The V and J genes are TRBV12-3 or TRBV12-4 and TRBJ2-7; 8 positions match TRBD2. This CDR3 is 15 amino acids long. With 6 bases clipped from V and 1 base from J, the junction kept 8 bases outside the gene matches. The CDR3 bases are TGTGCCAGCAGCCGACCGGGACTAGGGTCCTACGAGCAGTACTTC. Protein: CASSRPGLGSYEQYF.

This clonotype was counted between two and nine times. V and J are TRBV27 and TRBJ1-6, with TRBD1 as a possible D gene (5 bases). The CDR3 totals 15 residues. With 2 bases removed from V and 8 bases from J, the gap between germline ends came to 13 bases. Germline lookup yields CDR1 MNHEY and CDR2 SMNVEV (reference sequence). CDR3 DNA sequence: TGTGCCAGCAGTTTAGCCGCAGGGATTGATTCACCCCTCCACTTT. This sequence encodes CASSLAAGIDSPLHF.

The genes are TRBV2 and TRBJ1-5, with 7 bases identical to TRBD1. Trimming cost V 8 bases and J 6 bases; bases outside gene matches: 10. Germline values: CDR1 SNHLY, CDR2 FYNNEI. The CDR3 has 14 residues. The CDR3 bases are TGTGCCAGCGGAGGGGGCGTTAACGGTCAGCCCCAGCATTTT. Translated: CASGGGVNGQPQHF.

This chain uses TRBV14 with TRBJ2-1; D might be TRBD1 or TRBD2, each matching 5 bases. The CDR3 contains 13 residues. V was cut by 3 bases and J by 9 bases, with 12 bases left in between. CDR1 SGHDN and CDR2 FVKESK come from the germline V gene. CDR3: CASSQFRAGEQFF. The CDR3 coding sequence is TGTGCCAGCAGCCAGTTCAGGGCGGGTGAGCAGTTCTTC.

This clonotype was observed a handful of times. This chain connects TRBV20-1 to TRBJ1-5, with D tentatively TRBD1 (6 bases). This CDR3 region has 16 residues. The germline CDR1 and CDR2 sequences are DFQATT and SNEGSKA (reference sequence). V was trimmed by 0 bases and J by 6 bases, leaving 18 bases between them. The DNA for the CDR3 is TGCAGTGCTAGAGACCCCGCACAGGGAACGACTCAGCCCCAGCATTTT. Translated: CSARDPAQGTTQPQHF.

The V call is TRBV30, the J call TRBJ1-6; a weak D match, TRBD1 (5 bases). V was pared by 3 bases and J by 9 bases, with 12 bases between. Germline V gene data show CDR1 as GTSNPN and CDR2 as SVGIG (reference sequence). The CDR3 is 13 residues long. CDR3 sequence reads: CAWRAQETSPLHF. In DNA, the CDR3 is TGTGCCTGGAGAGCACAGGAGACTTCACCCCTCCACTTT.

The chain uses TRBV5-1 and TRBJ2-5; TRBD1 aligns across 12 bases. Looked up from germline, CDR1 is SGHRS and CDR2 is YFSETQ. V lost 3 bases and J lost 5; bases outside the gene matches: 8. CDR3 length: 16 residues. The CDR3 DNA reads as TGCGCCAGCAGCTGGGGGACAGGGGGCATTTCGGAGACCCAGTACTTC. It yields the protein CASSWGTGGISETQYF.